This T cell receptor (beta chain) was captured in a study of blood T cell repertoires in COVID-19. This table comes from immunoSEQ multiplex PCR, and its TCRdb copy is limited to in-frame clones, with some not included. The sample records around 190,000 clones, around four fifths being singletons. Germline V CDR1 and CDR2: SGHDN, FVKESK. The V gene end was trimmed by 4 bases and the J gene end by 8 bases; junction bases not matched to a gene: 5. This CDR3 has 13 residues. The sequenced sample was peripheral blood. This clonotype originated in a man between 70 and 80 years old with active or convalescent COVID-19. The chain combines TRBV14 with TRBJ1-2; 9 nucleotides align to TRBD1. CDR3 in amino acids: CASSLRQGDGYTF. The CDR3 DNA sequence: TGTGCCAGCAGCCTACGACAGGGGGACGGCTACACCTTC.